This T cell receptor beta chain was sequenced for a study of cytomegalovirus exposure and HLA in healthy donors (TCRdb year 2017). Study-level background: According to an earlier analysis of a few hundred of the donors, roughly 180 million T cells yielded 100 million or so unique TCR beta sequences and around 280 Gb of sequence data. An earlier analysis of several hundred of the donors applied high-throughput TCR beta sequencing to assess whether each TCR beta V gene segment acted as functional or pseudogenic. The later analysis used no new phenotypic data to find candidate immune exposures, relying instead on TCR beta sequences and their occurrence across donors. Because of strong linkage in the cohort, 5 or 6 DR-DQ haplotypes were treated as single units for association and clustering. To study patterns of TCR occurrence, a later analysis re-analyzed previously published TCR beta repertoires from several hundred donors and added high-resolution HLA genotyping. A later genetic analysis used genome-wide SNP genotypes for about 55% of the 666 donors, treating that subset as a discovery cohort. Every repertoire in the discovery cohort had been generated on one and the same sequencing platform. Donor age, sex, ethnicity and CMV serostatus were collected together with the repertoire data. The study used immunosequencing to profile the T cell repertoires of around 600 subjects and linked those repertoires to cytomegalovirus serostatus. Besides the first cohort of approximately 710 subjects, a separate validation cohort made up of 120 different subjects was used. HLA typing covered class I and class II loci at four-digit resolution. The study combined high-throughput TCR immunosequencing, statistical association of individual TCRs with disease status, and machine learning to predict cytomegalovirus infection status. The study was designed to test whether signatures of past pathogen exposure could be identified by cataloging public T cell receptors. Among a few hundred genotyped donors of the cohort, an average of approximately 240,000 unique TCR beta nucleotide sequences were sequenced per donor, around 18% of them non-productive. The number of donors typed differed by locus, with roughly 620-630 for A, B, C, DRB1 and DQB1, roughly 520 for DQA1, approximately 570 for DPA1, and around 460 for DPB1. The genetic ancestry cluster associated with self-reported Caucasian donors included 65% to 90% of the roughly 380 genotyped donors. An early release that covered roughly 600 HLA-typed donors contained approximately 320 gigabases of sequencing data and 70 million to 100 million unique TCR sequences.

Details on this clone: Its cognate antigen has yet to be identified.

Results and caveats for the whole study, not just this receptor: When HLA alleles, especially DR and DQ, strongly co-occurred, attributing TCR associations to individual alleles was difficult. Only TCR beta chains were sequenced in this cohort, and the absence of alpha or paired-chain data limited detectable features. A later genetic analysis reported fewer N-insertions in productive TCRs among donors in an Asian-associated ancestry cluster than the roughly 670-donor mean. HLA typing was unavailable for some donors at each locus, so association tests used only the typed subset. In vitro tests confirmed that a few of the cytomegalovirus-associated TCR beta chains recognize cytomegalovirus antigens. A total of 164 TCR beta chains were listed by the study as associated with cytomegalovirus. In a later genetic analysis, a missense DCLRE1C variant was associated with V-gene and J-gene trimming of TCR beta chains, and the association was replicated in an independent cohort. For the cohort, immune exposure information was limited to CMV serostatus. A cluster of highly shared sequence variants was judged likely to represent a technical artifact of the sequencing pipeline. A further reported finding was that TCR beta sequences accurately predicted the HLA-A and HLA-B alleles for most subjects in the first cohort. The classifier was reported to diagnose cytomegalovirus status with high specificity and sensitivity in both the original and validation cohorts. Several of the top co-occurrence clusters appeared to be linked to parvovirus B19, influenza, CMV and Epstein-Barr virus, according to a later analysis. The authors suggested that the approach could potentially be extended to other disease states and immunological phenotypes. A later analysis found that most CMV-associated TCR beta chains appeared HLA-restricted, with HLA associations seemingly driven largely by CMV exposure. In an earlier analysis of approximately 590 of the donors, most TCR beta V segments appeared in productive rearrangements about 90% or about 30% of the time, broadly matching IMGT annotations. Roughly 17 rarely observed V segments, including chromosome 9 orphons, were excluded from the earlier analysis of several hundred of the donors because counts were too low. While some public TCRs were present in many individuals, most TCR sequences turned up only very rarely across donors. Correlated functional status among segregating V segments might be attributable to linkage disequilibrium, but an unknown experimental factor could not be ruled out. Roughly uniform sequencing depth across donors was assumed in presence/absence analyses, although this assumption may not hold. In a later analysis, the rate of TCR association differed among HLA loci, with DRB1 alleles having the most associated TCRs and HLA-C alleles having the fewest. Compared with equally common non-associated chains, HLA-associated TCR beta chains in a later analysis were more clonally expanded and had lower generation probabilities. At a false discovery rate of 0.05, a later analysis linked some 17,000 TCR beta sequences to specific HLA alleles.

The cohort consisted of hundreds of healthy bone marrow donors. At the time of sampling, every cohort member was nominally healthy, though immune exposures that went unrecorded were likely present. The donor was CMV seronegative and was included in the group of a few hundred seronegative cohort members. Each donor provided a peripheral blood sample, and peripheral blood mononuclear cells were used for TCR beta sequencing. The Qiagen DNeasy Blood Extraction Kit was used to extract genomic DNA from the blood cell samples. The library was built by means of the immunoSEQ multiplex PCR assay. For the multiplex PCR, a mixture combining 60 forward primers for TCR Vbeta segments and 13 reverse primers for TCR Jbeta segments was used. The CDR3 region of rearranged TCR beta genes was amplified from genomic DNA with a multiplex PCR assay. On the Illumina HiSeq System, the amplified TCR beta libraries were sequenced as 87-base-pair reads. Per the original workflow: A later analysis counted about 80 million unique TCR beta chains across the 670 or so repertoires, and roughly 10 million of these chains were shared by at least two donors. To remove PCR and sequencing errors, raw reads were error-corrected and collapsed into unique sequences using a nearest-neighbor algorithm that merged closely related sequences. Alignment of CDR3 sequences to IMGT reference sequences was used to assign V, D and J gene segments. For a sequence to be retained, a match of at least six nucleotides was required to both a V gene segment and a J gene segment. Rearrangements were classified as productive when the CDR3 lacked stop codons and remained in frame with V and J, and all other rearrangements were classified as non-productive. CDR3 was defined according to IMGT convention as the region running from the second conserved V-encoded cysteine to the conserved J-encoded phenylalanine. The earlier analysis of about 620 of the donors excluded sequences that lacked an unambiguous match to a single V gene segment. In an earlier analysis of a few hundred of the donors, V segments were called functional above 56.7% productive rearrangements and were called segregating when the between-donor standard deviation exceeded 5%. A statistical classification framework was developed to diagnose cytomegalovirus status using the catalog of TCR beta chain sequences. V and J gene assignment, in a later analysis, came from comparing TCR nucleotide sequences with IMGT/GENE-DB human TR gene sequences. In a later analysis, CDR3 sequences and most-parsimonious VDJ recombination scenarios were assigned using the TCRdist pipeline. In a later analysis, every TCR beta chain was defined by the combination of its CDR3 amino acid sequence and its V-gene family, and reads without a unique V-gene family were dropped. To address suspected cross-contamination and a sequencing artifact, a later analysis removed roughly 580 highly shared, low-generation-probability nucleotide sequences. In a later analysis, a clonal expansion index for each public chain was calculated from normalized within-repertoire ranks of inferred template counts. In a later analysis, generation probabilities were computed using a VDJ recombination model fitted to out-of-frame rearrangements, and the results were checked against IGoR. In a later analysis, hypergeometric tests were used to score TCR-TCR, TCR-HLA and TCR-CMV co-occurrence, with a repertoire-size bias correction applied to TCR pairs. To estimate false discovery rates, a later analysis permuted the HLA or CMV assignments 20 times. A later analysis grouped co-occurring TCRs with DBSCAN, adding TCRdist sequence similarity when clustering within HLA-allele-positive subsets. Repertoires with fewer than 30,000 or more than 120,000 public chains were left out of co-occurrence clustering, as were about 5 repertoires with anomalous nucleotide sharing. TCRdb carries this immuneACCESS record with in-frame sequences only. Its versions omit some clonotypes, under half of them owing to an unresolved V gene in the studies checked, with the rest unexplained. V and J calls and clone size are copied from that table; D and trimming were computed from the DNA. The table for this sample lists more than 40,000 clones. Less than 20% of the sample is in the top ten clones.

The sequenced sample consisted of PBMCs. This clonotype originated in a male donor in good health and CMV-seronegative.

The CDR3 region has the sequence CASSTAGRGFYEQYF. The DNA sequence is TGTGCCAGTAGTACCGCCGGGAGGGGGTTCTACGAGCAGTACTTC. In this chain, TRBV19 is recombined with TRBJ2-7, with 8 bases in between that match TRBD2. V is cut back by 4 bases and J by 3 bases, with 8 bases in the junction unmatched. The CDR3 sequence holds 15 residues, the cysteine and phenylalanine included. The retained sequence is limited to the CDR3, 45 bases, with the frame set at the first base. The germline V gene encodes CDR1 LNHDA and CDR2 SQIVND (reference sequence).